These 21 T cell receptor beta chains were all obtained from the same sample, sequenced in a study of T cell responses to AZD1222 COVID-19 vaccine. This table comes from immunoSEQ multiplex PCR, and its TCRdb copy is limited to in-frame clones, with some not included. The table shows 70,000 to 95,000 clones, with around 90% occurring only once. Sample: peripheral blood, taken 28 days after the second AZD1222 dose. The receptor set was obtained from an adult who received the AZD1222 COVID-19 vaccine.

The chain is built from TRBV19 and TRBJ2-3, with 13 bases matching TRBD2. The V segment lost 6 bases and the J segment 6 bases; nucleotides outside the gene matches: 12. The CDR3 sequence is 17 residues long. The V gene's germline CDR1 is LNHDA and CDR2 SQIVND (reference sequence). The CDR3 region has the DNA TGTGCCAGTAGCCCCGGACTAGCGGGGGCCGGCTGGGATACGCAGTATTTT. This sequence encodes CASSPGLAGAGWDTQYF.

The rearrangement joins TRBV19 to TRBJ2-1; no reliable D call. V lost 5 bases, J lost 2 bases, and 22 bases lay in between. The length of the CDR3 is 18 residues. Germline values: CDR1 LNHDA, CDR2 SQIVND (reference sequence). The DNA for the CDR3 is TGTGCCAGTAGTCCCCCCACCGAAAGGCGCCTAACCTACAATGAGCAGTTCTTC. This encodes CASSPPTERRLTYNEQFF.

This chain connects TRBV2 to TRBJ1-3, with D possibly matching TRBD1 (5 bases). V lost 5 bases and J lost 4, with 9 bases in between. Germline V CDR1 and CDR2: SNHLY, FYNNEI. The CDR3 length is 13 residues. Here the CDR3 DNA reads TGTGCCAGCAGTCAGGGAATCGGAAACACCATATATTTT. Its protein product is CASSQGIGNTIYF.

The V call is TRBV14, the J call TRBJ1-5; 7 bases are shared with TRBD1. Germline V CDR1 and CDR2: SGHDN, FVKESK. This CDR3 has 15 residues. J was trimmed by 5 bases and V by 1 base; bases with no gene match: 5. Written as DNA, the CDR3 is TGTGCCAGCAGCCAAGTACAGGGGACCCATCAGCCCCAGCATTTT. The encoded protein is CASSQVQGTHQPQHF.

The rearrangement joins TRBV29-1 to TRBJ1-3, with D possibly matching TRBD1 (5 bases). The V end was cut by 4 bases, the J end by 0 bases, with 10 bases between. CDR1 and CDR2 (germline): SQVTM, ANQGSEA. The CDR3 totals 14 residues. The CDR3 DNA follows: TGCAGCGTTGTACCAGGGAACTCTGGAAACACCATATATTTT. It translates to CSVVPGNSGNTIYF.

This clone was detected only a few times. The V gene is TRBV4-1, the J gene TRBJ1-4; perhaps TRBD1 as D (5 bases). Germline V gives CDR1 MGHRA, CDR2 YSYEKL. V was shortened by 4 bases and J by 8 bases, with 20 bases between the two germline ends. This CDR3 has 16 residues. The CDR3 is CASSLLRPGGAEKLFF. In DNA form, the CDR3 reads TGCGCCAGCAGCCTACTTCGTCCAGGAGGGGCGGAAAAACTGTTTTTT.

The rearrangement uses TRBV7-9 and TRBJ2-2; unclear D gene. The V and J ends lost 5 bases and 5 bases respectively, with 15 bases between them. The V gene's germline CDR1 is SEHNR and CDR2 FQNEAQ (reference sequence). The CDR3 has 15 amino acids. CDR3 DNA: TGTGCCAGCAGCCCGCCCCCCACTGAAACCGGGGAGCTGTTTTTT. It encodes CASSPPPTETGELFF.

This chain links TRBV19 with TRBJ1-2, with D hard to call. This CDR3 has 15 residues. Trimming stripped 1 base from V and 2 bases from J, with 11 bases between. Germline CDR1 reads LNHDA; CDR2 reads SQIVND (reference sequence). CDR3 residues: CASSIGEGINYGYTF. The CDR3 DNA is TGTGCCAGTAGTATAGGAGAGGGAATCAACTATGGCTACACCTTC.

V gene TRBV6-5 combines with J gene TRBJ1-6; no clear D gene. CDR1 MNHEY and CDR2 SVGAGI come from the germline V gene. The V gene lost 0 bases and the J gene lost 7 bases, with 4 bases spanning the gap. CDR3 size: 13 residues. The CDR3 coding sequence is TGTGCCAGCAGTTACTCAGGGAATTCACCCCTCCACTTT. Residues: CASSYSGNSPLHF.

The genes are TRBV30 and TRBJ1-5; a weak D match, TRBD1 (5 bases). Trimming cost V 1 base and J 1 base, with 14 bases left between them. The CDR3 runs 16 residues. Germline assignment: CDR1 GTSNPN and CDR2 SVGIG (reference sequence). The DNA of the CDR3 is TGTGCCTGGAGTGCGGGACCGGGAACAAGCAATCAGCCCCAGCATTTT. It specifies CAWSAGPGTSNQPQHF.

The chain combines TRBV6-6 with TRBJ1-5; D remains ambiguous. In germline, CDR1 is MNHNY, CDR2 SVGAGI (reference sequence). V dropped 0 bases and J dropped 1 base, with 7 bases sitting between them. This CDR3 has 15 residues. CDR3 nucleotide sequence: TGTGCCAGCAGTTACTCCGCTGGGAGCAATCAGCCCCAGCATTTT. This sequence encodes CASSYSAGSNQPQHF.

The CDR3: CSGVSFMNTEAFF. DNA of the CDR3: TGCAGCGGGGTCAGTTTTATGAACACTGAAGCTTTCTTT. This chain joins TRBV29-1 and TRBJ1-1; no firm D call. The germline V gene encodes CDR1 SQVTM and CDR2 ANQGSEA. With 7 bases removed from V and 0 bases from J, the gap between germline ends came to 12 bases. The CDR3 has 13 residues.

This clone was seen only once. V is TRBV6-5 and J is TRBJ2-1; TRBD1 matches at 8 bases. The CDR3 spans 15 residues. The V segment lost 6 bases and the J segment 0 bases; nucleotides outside the gene matches: 4. Germline V gene sequence: CDR1 MNHEY, CDR2 SVGAGI. CDR3: CASRTGGSSYNEQFF. In DNA, the CDR3 is TGTGCCAGCAGAACAGGGGGAAGCTCCTACAATGAGCAGTTCTTC.

The rearrangement links TRBV11-2 to TRBJ2-3; the match to TRBD2 covers 15 bases. This CDR3 region has 19 residues. With 5 bases clipped from V and 5 bases from J, the junction kept 14 bases outside the gene matches. Per germline, CDR1 SGHAT and CDR2 FQNNGV. This CDR3 is CASSRIGLAGGPGEDTQYF. The CDR3 DNA is TGTGCCAGCAGCCGGATCGGACTAGCGGGGGGGCCGGGGGAAGATACGCAGTATTTT. Full variable domain (missing parts from reference TRBV11-2 and TRBJ2-3): EAGVAQSPRYKIIEKRQSVAFWCNPISGHATLYWYQQILGQGPKLLIQFQNNGVVDDSQLPKDRFSAERLKGVDSTLKIQPAKLEDSAVYLCASSRIGLAGGPGEDTQYFGPGTRLTVL.

This sequence joins TRBV2 and TRBJ2-1, with 12 bases that match TRBD2. The germline V gene encodes CDR1 SNHLY and CDR2 FYNNEI. Trimming took 7 bases from V and 6 from J; bases not matched to a gene: 7. The CDR3 runs to 15 residues. The CDR3 sequence is CASKWTSGVLNEQFF. The DNA of the CDR3 is TGTGCCAGCAAATGGACTAGCGGGGTTCTCAATGAGCAGTTCTTC.

The V gene is TRBV19, the J gene TRBJ1-5; D ambiguous. The CDR3 sequence is 16 residues long. The germline V and J ends were trimmed by 5 bases and 2 bases, with 16 bases remaining between them. Germline CDR1 is LNHDA and CDR2 is SQIVND (reference sequence). The CDR3 is CASSVQSSGGNQPQHF. The CDR3 DNA reads as TGTGCCAGTAGTGTTCAAAGCTCCGGGGGCAATCAGCCCCAGCATTTT.

The rearrangement joins TRBV5-1 to TRBJ2-3; 9 nucleotides align to TRBD1. The CDR3 is made up of 18 amino acids. V dropped 0 bases and J dropped 3; count of bases not matched to a gene: 11. Germline CDR1 SGHRS, CDR2 YFSETQ. The CDR3 spells CASSLGVLGTGSTDTQYF. The CDR3 DNA follows: TGCGCCAGCAGCTTGGGAGTTCTAGGGACAGGGTCTACAGATACGCAGTATTTT.

The chain is built from TRBV19 and TRBJ2-2, with 7 bases matching TRBD1. With 6 bases clipped from V and 4 bases from J, the junction kept 11 bases outside the gene matches. The CDR3 length is 16 residues. Germline V gene sequence: CDR1 LNHDA, CDR2 SQIVND (reference sequence). DNA for the CDR3: TGTGCCAGTAGCCGTCAGACAGGGTACCGCACCGGGGAGCTGTTTTTT. It codes for CASSRQTGYRTGELFF.

The rearrangement uses TRBV5-1 and TRBJ2-5; tentatively, D is TRBD1 or TRBD2 (6 bases each). The germline CDR1 and CDR2 sequences are SGHRS and YFSETQ. The CDR3 runs 15 residues. Trimming pared 4 bases from V and 1 base from J, leaving 14 bases between. The CDR3 sequence: CASSPVSGAQETQYF. CDR3 DNA: TGCGCCAGCAGCCCGGTGTCGGGGGCCCAAGAGACCCAGTACTTC.

The V gene is TRBV7-9, the J gene TRBJ2-5; D gene uncertain. V gave up 3 bases and J gave up 5 bases, with 13 bases separating them. In germline, CDR1 is SEHNR, CDR2 FQNEAQ (reference sequence). The CDR3 has 14 residues. This chain's CDR3 is CASSFPTVGETQYF. The CDR3, as DNA: TGTGCCAGCAGCTTCCCGACCGTGGGCGAGACCCAGTACTTC.

The rearrangement links TRBV29-1 to TRBJ1-1; D gene uncertain. Germline loops: CDR1 SQVTM, CDR2 ANQGSEA. V shed 3 bases and J shed 0 bases, with 14 bases lying between them. The CDR3 runs 15 residues. This CDR3 is CSVDVTVIMNTEAFF. For the CDR3, the DNA is TGCAGCGTTGACGTAACAGTAATCATGAACACTGAAGCTTTCTTT.